A selection of T cell receptor beta chains follows, all from one sample in a study of T cell responses to AZD1222 COVID-19 vaccine. Produced via immunoSEQ multiplex PCR; TCRdb's table is partial and in-frame only. The sample records around 170,000 clones, approximately 91% being singletons. Sequences were derived from peripheral blood, sampled on day 0 of AZD1222 vaccination. These receptors came from an adult in good health. CDR3s include the opening cysteine and the closing phenylalanine or tryptophan. Each record gives: clone size, V gene, CDR3 length, D gene, J gene, CDR3 DNA, CDR3 protein. The D gene is left open where the match is weak. Only some rows state a clone size, as once, few, many or a class for expanded clones.

>few|TRBV28|14|NA|TRBJ2-7
TGTGCCAGCAGTCCGTTTGGAGGGGGCTACGAGCAGTACTTC
CASSPFGGGYEQYF
>NA|TRBV4-3|16|TRBD1|TRBJ1-2
TGCGCCAGCAGCCAAGATCCCAGGGGGCTATCCTATGGCTACACCTTC
CASSQDPRGLSYGYTF
>NA|TRBV7-9|18|TRBD1|TRBJ1-5
TGTGCCAGCAGCTCATCGGGACAGGGGGGCAATAGCAATCAGCCCCAGCATTTT
CASSSSGQGGNSNQPQHF
>NA|TRBV12-3/TRBV12-4|13|NA|TRBJ2-7
TGTGCCAGCAGTTTTGGCACAACCTACGAGCAGTACTTC
CASSFGTTYEQYF
>NA|TRBV10-2|15|NA|TRBJ2-7
TGCGCCAGCTTCCCCCGGGACTCCAGCTCCTACGAGCAGTACTTC
CASFPRDSSSYEQYF
>NA|TRBV2|14|TRBD1|TRBJ1-5
TGTGCCAGCAGTGATGCAGGGGGCGGTCAGCCCCAGCATTTT
CASSDAGGGQPQHF
>NA|TRBV14|17|TRBD1|TRBJ1-3
TGTGCCAGCAGCCACCGGACAGGTCCTTTCTCTGGAAACACCATATATTTT
CASSHRTGPFSGNTIYF
>NA|TRBV28|18|NA|TRBJ2-7
TGTGCCAGCAGGGAGGCCGGGCCTGGAATCCTTAAGGGCTACGAGCAGTACTTC
CASREAGPGILKGYEQYF
>NA|TRBV18|16|NA|TRBJ2-1
TGTGCCAGCTCACTCCAAGGACAACAAGTCTACAATGAGCAGTTCTTC
CASSLQGQQVYNEQFF
>NA|TRBV7-2|11|NA|TRBJ1-1
TGTGCCAGCAGCTTACAGGGTTCAGCTTTCTTT
CASSLQGSAFF
>NA|TRBV19|15|NA|TRBJ1-5
TGTGCCAGTAGTATACGTCACAATAGCAATCAGCCCCAGCATTTT
CASSIRHNSNQPQHF
>NA|TRBV7-9|15|TRBD2|TRBJ2-1
TGTGCCAGCAGGGATGCGGGGGGGCCCTACAATGAGCAGTTCTTC
CASRDAGGPYNEQFF
>NA|TRBV19|17|NA|TRBJ2-5
TGTGCCAGTAGTATGGGATTTATATCGCGGATACAAGAGACCCAGTACTTC
CASSMGFISRIQETQYF
>few|TRBV10-3|15|NA|TRBJ2-2
TGTGCCATCATGACGGGTTTCTCCAACACCGGGGAGCTGTTTTTT
CAIMTGFSNTGELFF
>NA|TRBV10-3|13|NA|TRBJ1-6
TGTGCCACCACCAGACAGGATAATTCACCCCTCCACTTT
CATTRQDNSPLHF
>NA|TRBV4-2|16|TRBD2|TRBJ2-7
TGTGCCAGCAGCCAGGGACTAGCGGGACCCAACTACGAGCAGTACTTC
CASSQGLAGPNYEQYF
>NA|TRBV27|15|TRBD1|TRBJ2-2
TGTGCCAGCACCAACCGAGGACAGGGTTCCGGGGAGCTGTTTTTT
CASTNRGQGSGELFF
>NA|TRBV28|14|NA|TRBJ1-4
TGTGCCAGCAGCCCCCCGGGGGGTGGTGAAAAACTGTTTTTT
CASSPPGGGEKLFF
>NA|TRBV25-1|14|TRBD1|TRBJ2-7
TGTGCCAGCAGTGAACCGGGACAGGGCTACGAGCAGTACTTC
CASSEPGQGYEQYF
>NA|TRBV29-1|12|NA|TRBJ1-4
TGCAGCGCGGGACACGGGCCCGAAAAACTGTTTTTT
CSAGHGPEKLFF
>NA|TRBV3-1/TRBV3-2|16|NA|TRBJ1-4
TGTGCCAGCAGCCAAGATTGGGTTGTGTCTAATGAAAAACTGTTTTTT
CASSQDWVVSNEKLFF
>NA|TRBV6-5|13|NA|TRBJ1-1
TGTGCCAGCAGTTCTATCTGGGACACTGAAGCTTTCTTT
CASSSIWDTEAFF
>NA|TRBV5-1|18|NA|TRBJ2-6
TGCGCCAGCAGCTTGGATGGCGCGCTCTGGGCTGGGGCCAACGTCCTGACTTTC
CASSLDGALWAGANVLTF
>NA|TRBV3-1/TRBV3-2|18|NA|TRBJ2-6
TGTGCCAGCAGCCATTTGGAAAAGGGACTCTCTGGGGCCAACGTCCTGACTTTC
CASSHLEKGLSGANVLTF
>once|TRBV24-1|13|NA|TRBJ1-2
TGTGCCACCAGTGGTCGGAGGGAGAAGGGCTACACCTTC
CATSGRREKGYTF
>NA|TRBV7-2|15|TRBD2|TRBJ2-3
TGTGCCAGCAGCCCCACTAGCGGGGCCACAGATACGCAGTATTTT
CASSPTSGATDTQYF
>NA|TRBV2|15|TRBD2|TRBJ2-1
TGTGCCAGCACAGGACTAGCGGGAGGATACAATGAGCAGTTCTTC
CASTGLAGGYNEQFF
>NA|TRBV5-1|14|NA|TRBJ1-2
TGCGCCAGCAGCTTGGGGTCCTCTCGCTATGGCTACACCTTC
CASSLGSSRYGYTF
>NA|TRBV14|12|NA|TRBJ2-7
TGTGCCAGCAGCAAGGGTACACCTGAGCAGTACTTC
CASSKGTPEQYF
>NA|TRBV19|15|NA|TRBJ2-7
TGTGCCAGTAGTATAGATCTGAGAGGTAACTACGAGCAGTACTTC
CASSIDLRGNYEQYF
>once|TRBV3-1/TRBV3-2|14|NA|TRBJ1-1
TGTGCCAGCAGCCAAGTCTCGGGGAACACTGAAGCTTTCTTT
CASSQVSGNTEAFF
>NA|TRBV29-1|13|TRBD1|TRBJ2-7
TGCAGCGCACGGACAGGGGGATTTTACGAGCAGTACTTC
CSARTGGFYEQYF
>NA|TRBV9|12|NA|TRBJ2-7
TGTGCCAGCAGCGTATCGGAGACCGAGCAGTACTTC
CASSVSETEQYF
>NA|TRBV25-1|13|NA|TRBJ1-5
TGTGCCAGCAGTGAACAGACCGATCAGCCCCAGCATTTT
CASSEQTDQPQHF
>NA|TRBV6-2/TRBV6-3|14|TRBD1|TRBJ2-7
TGTGCCAGCAGCCACCGACAGGGGACCTACGAGCAGTACTTC
CASSHRQGTYEQYF
>NA|TRBV4-1|14|NA|TRBJ2-2
TGCGCCAGCAGCCAAGATTGGTTCACCGGGGAGCTGTTTTTT
CASSQDWFTGELFF
>NA|TRBV28|16|TRBD1|TRBJ1-4
TGTGCCAGCAGTTTCCCAACAGGGGGAAAGGGTGAAAAACTGTTTTTT
CASSFPTGGKGEKLFF
>NA|TRBV27|16|NA|TRBJ2-3
TGTGCCAGCAGTTTCTCGGCGGGGGCTAGCACAGATACGCAGTATTTT
CASSFSAGASTDTQYF
>NA|TRBV18|12|NA|TRBJ1-2
TGTGCCAGCTCACCTACGGGTGACGGCTACACCTTC
CASSPTGDGYTF
>once|TRBV19|16|TRBD1|TRBJ2-2
TGTGCCAGTAGTAAAGGGACAGGGGCGAACACCGGGGAGCTGTTTTTT
CASSKGTGANTGELFF
>NA|TRBV5-4|16|NA|TRBJ2-1
TGTGCCAGCAGCCGGGACAAAGCCAGCTCCTACAATGAGCAGTTCTTC
CASSRDKASSYNEQFF
>NA|TRBV3-1/TRBV3-2|14|NA|TRBJ2-5
TGTGCCAGCAGCCAAGAGGGTCGCCAAGAGACCCAGTACTTC
CASSQEGRQETQYF
>NA|TRBV5-5|14|TRBD1|TRBJ1-2
TGTGCCAGCAGCGGCCCCGGGACAGGATCCCTCTACACCTTC
CASSGPGTGSLYTF
>NA|TRBV14|14|NA|TRBJ2-6
TGTGCCAGCAGCCAAGTTAACAGTTGGGACGTCCTGACTTTC
CASSQVNSWDVLTF
>NA|TRBV3-1/TRBV3-2|15|TRBD2|TRBJ2-1
TGTGCCAGCAGCCCGACTAGCGGGGCCTACAATGAGCAGTTCTTC
CASSPTSGAYNEQFF